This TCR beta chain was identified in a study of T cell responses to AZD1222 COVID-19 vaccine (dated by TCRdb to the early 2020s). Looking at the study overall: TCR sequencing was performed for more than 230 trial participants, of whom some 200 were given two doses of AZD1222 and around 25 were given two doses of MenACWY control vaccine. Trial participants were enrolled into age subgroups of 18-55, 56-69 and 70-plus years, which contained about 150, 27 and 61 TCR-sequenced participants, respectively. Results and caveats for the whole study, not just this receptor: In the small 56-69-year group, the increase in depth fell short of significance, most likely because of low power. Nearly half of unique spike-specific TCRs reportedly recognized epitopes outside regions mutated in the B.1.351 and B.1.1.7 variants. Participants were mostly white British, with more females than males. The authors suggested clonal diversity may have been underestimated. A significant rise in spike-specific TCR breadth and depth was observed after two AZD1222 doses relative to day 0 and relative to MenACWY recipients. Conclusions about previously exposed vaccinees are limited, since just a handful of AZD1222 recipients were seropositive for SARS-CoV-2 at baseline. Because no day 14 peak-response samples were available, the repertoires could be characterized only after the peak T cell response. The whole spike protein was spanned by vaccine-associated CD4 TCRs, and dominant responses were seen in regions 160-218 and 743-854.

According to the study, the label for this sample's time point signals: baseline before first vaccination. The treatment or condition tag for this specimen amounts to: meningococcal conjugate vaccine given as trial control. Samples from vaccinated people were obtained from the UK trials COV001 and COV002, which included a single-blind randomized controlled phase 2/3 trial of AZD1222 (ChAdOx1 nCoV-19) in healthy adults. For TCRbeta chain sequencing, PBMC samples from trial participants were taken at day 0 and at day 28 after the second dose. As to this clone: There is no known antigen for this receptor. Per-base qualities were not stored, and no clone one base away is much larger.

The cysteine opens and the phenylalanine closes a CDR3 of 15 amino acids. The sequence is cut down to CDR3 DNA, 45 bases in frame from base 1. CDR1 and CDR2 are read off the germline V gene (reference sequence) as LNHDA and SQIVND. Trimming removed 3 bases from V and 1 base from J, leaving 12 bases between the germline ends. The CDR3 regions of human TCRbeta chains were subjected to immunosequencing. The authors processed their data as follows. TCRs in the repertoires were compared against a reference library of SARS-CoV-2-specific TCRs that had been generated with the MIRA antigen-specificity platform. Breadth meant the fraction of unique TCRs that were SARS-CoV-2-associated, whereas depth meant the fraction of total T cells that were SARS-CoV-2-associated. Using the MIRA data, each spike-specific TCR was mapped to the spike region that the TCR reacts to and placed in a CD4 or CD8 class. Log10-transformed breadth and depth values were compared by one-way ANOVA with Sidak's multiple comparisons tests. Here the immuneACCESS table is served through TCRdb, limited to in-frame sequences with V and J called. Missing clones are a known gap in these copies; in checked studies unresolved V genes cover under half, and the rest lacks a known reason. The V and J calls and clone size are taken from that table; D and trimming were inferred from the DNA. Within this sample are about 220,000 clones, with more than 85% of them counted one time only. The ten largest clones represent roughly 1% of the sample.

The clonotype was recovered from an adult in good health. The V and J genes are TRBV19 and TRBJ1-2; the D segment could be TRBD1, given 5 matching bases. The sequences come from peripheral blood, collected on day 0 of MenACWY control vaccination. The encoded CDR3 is CASSIQNRNNYGYTF. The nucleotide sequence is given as TGTGCCAGTAGTATTCAGAACAGGAATAACTATGGCTACACCTTC.